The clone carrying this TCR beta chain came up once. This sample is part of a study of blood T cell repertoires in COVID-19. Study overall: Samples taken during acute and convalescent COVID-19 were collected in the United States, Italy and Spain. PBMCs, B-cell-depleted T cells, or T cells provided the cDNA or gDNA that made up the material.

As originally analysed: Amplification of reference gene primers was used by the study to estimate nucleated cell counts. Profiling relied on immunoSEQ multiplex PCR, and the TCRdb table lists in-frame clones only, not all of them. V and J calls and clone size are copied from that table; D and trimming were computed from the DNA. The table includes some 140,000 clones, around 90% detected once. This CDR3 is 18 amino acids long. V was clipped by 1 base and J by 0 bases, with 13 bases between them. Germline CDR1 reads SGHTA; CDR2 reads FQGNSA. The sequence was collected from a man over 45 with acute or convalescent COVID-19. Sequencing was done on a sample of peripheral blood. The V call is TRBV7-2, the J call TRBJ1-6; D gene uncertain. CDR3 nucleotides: TGTGCCAGCAGCTTAGTGAAGCTTGGGAGCTCCTATAATTCACCCCTCCACTTT. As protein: CASSLVKLGSSYNSPLHF.